These T cell receptor beta chains were read from a single sample in a study of T-cell memory formation after mild COVID-19. Using its own MiXCR run on the 5' RACE reads, TCRdb lists one record per CDR3 protein. The repertoire includes more than 300,000 distinct CDR3 sequences, roughly 13% of them detected once, and around 23% sits in the top ten. What was sequenced was PBMCs or a T cell subset sorted from them (not recorded which). The source of these receptors is a man between 18 and 29 years old who had mild COVID-19 (a few samples of this study predate the infection). Cell type and time point are not known. Each CDR3 is given with its conserved first and last residue. Clone size is stated in some rows and not others, as once, few, many or a class when expanded.

clone_size | v_call | cdr3_aa
many | TRBV4-1 | CASNPRDRGPGELFF
few | TRBV20-1 | CSKSAAGLSGNYNEQFF
- | TRBV11-3 | CASSTAGNTEAFF
few | TRBV20-1 | CSARDRRQGKNIQYF
once | TRBV4-1 | CASSPGRGGDRVVDTDTQYF
- | TRBV20-1 | CSANLAGGFTDTQYF
many | TRBV5-6 | CASSVWTGGETQYF
few | TRBV6-5 | CASSYSAGNSYEQYF
few | TRBV3-1 | CASSQAGMEKGNTDTQYF
- | TRBV20-1 | CSANSNRGYQPQHF
- | TRBV5-1 | CASSPPPGEQYF
- | TRBV30 | CAGSGGVDNEQFF
few | TRBV3-1 | CASSQAGGNTQYF
few | TRBV4-1 | CASRDKNTGELFF
- | TRBV28 | CASSSLAGGAKNIQYF
- | TRBV5-5 | CASSSWTGFQETQYF
many | TRBV6-5 | CASSYQGSREQFF
few | TRBV3-1 | CASSPLFRANRDTGELFF
many | TRBV29-1 | CSVDRAMNTEAFF
- | TRBV6-2/TRBV6-3 | CASMSRDRVRTDTQYF
few | TRBV4-2 | CASSQDLGRGSLYGYTF
- | TRBV6-2/TRBV6-3 | CASSYLEGAYTEAFF
- | TRBV18 | CASSPPLGAPIAPGPSGANVLTF
few | TRBV20-1 | CSARDGRGETQYF
few | TRBV5-1 | CASSLGTGISTDTQYF
many | TRBV24-1 | CATSEHRNTEAFF
few | TRBV9 | CASSEARGGRNEQFF
few | TRBV6-5 | CASSYGNRDSSLETQYF
many | TRBV5-6 | CASSRGQLHEQYF
- | TRBV7-9 | CASNDGVRTDTQYF
- | TRBV18 | CASSLTKGYRDQETQYF
many | TRBV27 | CASRTLTGGGGKLFF
few | TRBV20-1 | CSASGTVSEKLFF
- | TRBV3-1 | CASSQGAHLGQPQHF
- | TRBV7-6 | CASSRFTADTQYF
- | TRBV6-4 | CASSMWGRYGYTF
few | TRBV7-3 | CASSLYSHTEAFF
- | TRBV7-2 | CASSLPSGLPGDTQYF
many | TRBV6-5 | CASSGGADTQYF
- | TRBV4-1 | CASSQVILAGELFF
- | TRBV7-9 | CASSPRDRDLFGGQFF
- | TRBV2 | CASRGNSPLHF
- | TRBV5-1 | CASSLELHNEQFF
many | TRBV6-5 | CASSYRAAPTDTQYF
few | TRBV9 | CASSVAGQVGATEAFF
- | TRBV10-2 | CASSETPVYEQYF
- | TRBV20-1 | CSAVPGRMNQPQHF